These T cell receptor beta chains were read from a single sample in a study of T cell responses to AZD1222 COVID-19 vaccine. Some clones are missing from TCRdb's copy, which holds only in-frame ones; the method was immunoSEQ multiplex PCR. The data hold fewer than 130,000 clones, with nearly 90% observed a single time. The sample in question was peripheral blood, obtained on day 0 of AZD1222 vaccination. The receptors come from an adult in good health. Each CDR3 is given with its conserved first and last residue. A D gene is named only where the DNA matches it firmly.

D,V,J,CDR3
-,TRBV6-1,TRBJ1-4,CASSEQDRNEKLFF
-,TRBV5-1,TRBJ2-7,CASSLSGRSEQYF
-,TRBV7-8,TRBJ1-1,CASSLGDRRAFF
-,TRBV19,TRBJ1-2,CASSDASSKAGYGYTF
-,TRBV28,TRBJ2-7,CASSPTGTTSYEQYF
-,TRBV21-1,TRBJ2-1,CASSFRQGPPYNEQFF
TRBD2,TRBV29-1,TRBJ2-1,CSVQVAGREQFF
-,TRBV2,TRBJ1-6,CASSDRSSYNSPLHF
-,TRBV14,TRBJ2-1,CASSYSHPPYNEQFF
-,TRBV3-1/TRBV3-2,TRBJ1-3,CASSQGAQGNTIYF
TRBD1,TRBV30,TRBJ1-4,CAWRFWDRRNEKLFF
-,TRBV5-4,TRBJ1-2,CASSPVERAVHGYTF
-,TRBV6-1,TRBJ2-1,CASPLGRGPYNEQFF
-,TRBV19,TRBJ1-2,CASSTIDGNYGYTF
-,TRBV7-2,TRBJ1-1,CASSFLSTEAFF
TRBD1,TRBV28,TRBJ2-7,CASSLPTTGTATEQYF
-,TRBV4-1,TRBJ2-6,CASSQGIESSGANVLTF
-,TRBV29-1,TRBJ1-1,CSVALNAEAFF
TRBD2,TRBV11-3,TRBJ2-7,CASSAGGANEQYF
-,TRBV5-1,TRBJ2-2,CASSLGQGQIGELFF
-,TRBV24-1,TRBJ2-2,CATSVRAGELFF
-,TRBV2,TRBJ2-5,CASSSVQGPQETQYF
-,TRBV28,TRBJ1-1,CASSEAMNTEAFF
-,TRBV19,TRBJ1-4,CASSTPDKLFF
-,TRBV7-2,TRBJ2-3,CASSSLAVSTTDTQYF
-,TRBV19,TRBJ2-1,CASSPPGAYNEQFF
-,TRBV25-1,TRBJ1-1,CASITGTEAFF
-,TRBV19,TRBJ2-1,CASSIDPLYGSSRYNEQFF